Below are 30 T cell receptor beta chains sequenced from a single sample in a study of blood T cell repertoires in COVID-19. Libraries were prepared by immunoSEQ multiplex PCR; TCRdb keeps only in-frame clonotypes and omits some of them. The repertoire holds hundreds of thousands of clones, over 80% seen once, with about 6.9% in the top ten. Input material: peripheral blood. These receptors were obtained from a woman aged 50 to 65 with COVID-19, enrolled during active disease.

V is TRBV5-1 and J is TRBJ1-4, with 9 bases identical to TRBD1. The CDR3 consists of 15 residues. After removal of 4 bases from V and 6 bases from J, the junction contained 7 bases not matched to a gene. Per germline, CDR1 SGHRS and CDR2 YFSETQ. CDR3: CASSPGGTGYEKLFF. The CDR3, as DNA: TGCGCCAGCAGCCCTGGTGGGACAGGGTATGAAAAACTGTTTTTT. The entire variable domain, with the rest obtained from reference TRBV5-1 and TRBJ1-4, is as follows: KAGVTQTPRYLIKTRGQQVTLSCSPISGHRSVSWYQQTPGQGLQFLFEYFSETQRNKGNFPGRFSGRQFSNSRSEMNVSTLELGDSALYLCASSPGGTGYEKLFFGSGTQLSVL.

This clone occurred once. The rearrangement joins TRBV27 to TRBJ2-3; no clear D. Trimming took 5 bases from V and 0 from J, leaving 9 bases between them. This CDR3 comprises 14 residues. Germline-derived CDR1 and CDR2 are MNHEY and SMNVEV (reference sequence). This CDR3 reads CASSLQLSTDTQYF. CDR3 sequence (DNA): TGTGCCAGCAGTCTTCAACTTAGCACAGATACGCAGTATTTT.

V and J are TRBV6-2 or TRBV6-3 and TRBJ1-1; no definite D call. The CDR3 contains 13 residues. Trimming shortened V by 3 bases and J by 3 bases, and 8 bases separated the two germline ends. Germline-derived CDR1 and CDR2 are MNHEY and SVGEGT. DNA for the CDR3: TGTGCCAGCAGTTATTTCGGGGACACTGAAGCTTTCTTT. It is translated as CASSYFGDTEAFF.

V and J are TRBV10-1 and TRBJ1-1; no definite D call. The CDR3 runs 14 residues. The germline gives CDR1 WNHNN, CDR2 SYGVQD (reference sequence). With 0 bases removed from V and 6 bases from J, the gap between germline ends came to 11 bases. The CDR3 DNA reads TGCGCCAGCAGTGAGTCCCCGGGATCCGCTGAAGCTTTCTTT. Translation: CASSESPGSAEAFF.

The chain recombines TRBV10-3 with TRBJ1-5; 9 nucleotides agree with TRBD1. The junction had 18 bases not matched to a gene; V was cut back by 7 bases and J by 2 bases. Germline CDR1 ENHRY, CDR2 SYGVKD. This CDR3 region has 19 residues. CDR3 DNA sequence: TGTGCCATCATTCGACACCGGGACAGGGTAGCGAAGTGCAATCAGCCCCAGCATTTT. It encodes CAIIRHRDRVAKCNQPQHF.

This chain joins TRBV12-3 or TRBV12-4 and TRBJ2-1, with a weak D call TRBD2 (5 bases). Between the trimmed V and J ends, which lost 3 bases and 10 bases, there was a span of 7 bases. This CDR3 has 11 amino acids. In DNA form, the CDR3 reads TGTGCCAGCAGTTTTTCGGGAGAGCAGTTCTTC. Residues: CASSFSGEQFF.

The rearrangement uses TRBV7-6 and TRBJ2-5; 10 positions agree with TRBD2. V was clipped by 3 bases and J by 1 base; unmatched bases: 14. Germline V gene lookup returns CDR1 SGHVS and CDR2 FNYEAQ. The CDR3 is 19 amino acids. The CDR3 DNA is TGTGCCAGCAGCTTGAGAGGACAGGGCACTAGCGGGATCCAAGAGACCCAGTACTTC. This codes for CASSLRGQGTSGIQETQYF.

J is TRBJ1-1 and V is TRBV12-3 or TRBV12-4, with D perhaps TRBD1 (5 bases). The CDR3 runs 12 residues. The V gene lost 3 bases and the J gene lost 8 bases, with 10 bases spanning the gap. The DNA of the CDR3 is TGTGCCAGCAGTTTTTTCAGGGAAGAAGCTTTCTTT. It encodes CASSFFREEAFF.

The chain couples TRBV6-6 to TRBJ1-3; D not resolved. CDR3 length equals 15 residues. Germline values: CDR1 MNHNY, CDR2 SVGAGI (reference sequence). V dropped 2 bases and J dropped 4 bases, with 12 bases sitting between them. The CDR3 bases are TGTGCCAGCAGTTACAGTGCGGGTTCGGGAAACACCATATATTTT. It codes for CASSYSAGSGNTIYF.

This clone was seen just once. The chain uses TRBV29-1 and TRBJ1-1; D might be TRBD1 (6 bases). This CDR3 spans 15 amino acids. The germline CDR1 and CDR2 sequences are SQVTM and ANQGSEA. Trimming removed 4 bases from V and 10 bases from J, with 25 bases in between. The CDR3 loop is CSVVKPGTPDLGAFF. CDR3 nucleotide sequence: TGCAGCGTTGTAAAGCCCGGGACACCTGATTTGGGAGCTTTCTTT.

The chain uses TRBV5-6 and TRBJ2-7; D not certain. With 1 base removed from V and 2 bases from J, the gap between germline ends came to 13 bases. Germline CDR1 SGHDT, CDR2 YYEEEE. The CDR3 is 15 amino acids. The chain's CDR3 is CASSLKYAPTYEQYF. CDR3 nucleotides: TGTGCCAGCAGCTTGAAGTATGCTCCTACCTACGAGCAGTACTTC.

The V call is TRBV7-9, the J call TRBJ2-5, with 9 bases matching TRBD1. This CDR3 has 18 amino acids. V was pared by 0 bases and J by 2 bases, with 10 bases of the junction left unmatched. CDR1 and CDR2 (germline): SEHNR, FQNEAQ (reference sequence). The CDR3 spells CASSLAWAGQGLQETQYF. The CDR3 DNA follows: TGTGCCAGCAGCTTAGCATGGGCGGGACAGGGATTACAAGAGACCCAGTACTTC.

The table lists this clone with a few counts. The sample has other DNA sequences that encode this CDR3 too. V and J are TRBV18 and TRBJ1-5; 8 bases line up with TRBD1. The CDR3 sequence is 14 residues long. Germline loops: CDR1 KGHSH, CDR2 LQKENI. With 2 bases clipped from V and 4 bases from J, the junction kept 1 base outside the gene matches. The DNA of the CDR3 is TGTGCCAGCTCACCAGACAGGGGAAATCAGCCCCAGCATTTT. Translated, it gives CASSPDRGNQPQHF.

This sequence joins TRBV7-9 and TRBJ2-7; 14 nucleotides agree with TRBD2. CDR1 and CDR2 from the germline V gene are SEHNR and FQNEAQ (reference sequence). Germline trimming cut 5 bases from V and 2 bases from J; bases unmatched to any gene: 2. CDR3 size: 15 residues. The CDR3 loop reads CASSQGLAGAYEQYF. DNA of the CDR3: TGTGCCAGCAGCCAGGGACTAGCGGGAGCCTACGAGCAGTACTTC.

The chain uses TRBV7-9 and TRBJ1-5; no firm D call. CDR3 length equals 13 residues. The germline gives CDR1 SEHNR, CDR2 FQNEAQ (reference sequence). Trimming removed 6 bases from V and 0 bases from J, with 6 bases in between. In nucleotides, the CDR3 is TGTGCCAGCAGACGGGATAGCAATCAGCCCCAGCATTTT. Translated: CASRRDSNQPQHF.

This chain uses TRBV9 with TRBJ1-2; weak D call: TRBD1 (6 bases). CDR3 length equals 15 residues. V lost 1 base, J lost 4 bases, and 14 bases lay in between. The germline V gene has CDR1 SGDLS and CDR2 YYNGEE. CDR3 sequence (DNA): TGTGCCAGCAGCGTAATAGGGGGAGGGACCTATGGCTACACCTTC. It translates to CASSVIGGGTYGYTF.

This sequence joins TRBV6-5 and TRBJ1-5; D is unclear. Trimming shortened V by 7 bases and J by 2 bases, and 15 bases separated the two germline ends. The CDR3 loop spans 15 amino acids. CDR1 is MNHEY and CDR2 is SVGAGI in the germline V gene. CDR3 sequence reads: CASNRDEGRNQPQHF. CDR3 nucleotide sequence: TGTGCCAGCAACCGGGATGAAGGGCGCAATCAGCCCCAGCATTTT.

V is TRBV7-8 and J is TRBJ2-2; 9 bases fit TRBD1. The CDR3 is 18 amino acids. Germline values: CDR1 SGHVS, CDR2 FQNEAQ. Trimming cost V 0 bases and J 4 bases; bases outside gene matches: 9. DNA of the CDR3: TGTGCCAGCAGCTTAGCAGCCGGGGGACAGGGAGTCACCGGGGAGCTGTTTTTT. This gives the protein CASSLAAGGQGVTGELFF.

The rearrangement joins TRBV29-1 to TRBJ2-6, with TRBD1 matching 9 bases. Germline V CDR1 and CDR2: SQVTM, ANQGSEA. Trimming at V came to 8 bases and at J to 3 bases, leaving 5 bases not matched to a gene. This CDR3 spans 14 amino acids. In DNA, the CDR3 is TGCAGCATAACAGGGGGCTTTGGGGCCAACGTCCTGACTTTC. It translates to CSITGGFGANVLTF. Complete variable domain (other parts from reference TRBV29-1 and TRBJ2-6): SAVISQKPSRDICQRGTSLTIQCQVDSQVTMMFWYRQQPGQSLTLIATANQGSEATYESGFVIDKFPISRPNLTFSTLTVSNMSPEDSSIYLCSITGGFGANVLTFGAGSRLTVL.

V and J are TRBV27 and TRBJ1-1, with D possibly matching TRBD1 (6 bases). The V gene lost 6 bases and the J gene lost 4 bases, with 27 bases spanning the gap. The CDR3 totals 18 residues. CDR1 and CDR2 from the germline V gene are MNHEY and SMNVEV (reference sequence). The DNA of the CDR3 is TGTGCCAGCAGCTCTACTACCAGGGGTTATCGACTGGTCACTGAAGCTTTCTTT. Its protein is CASSSTTRGYRLVTEAFF.

J is TRBJ2-2 and V is TRBV11-3, with D perhaps matching TRBD1 (6 bases). The CDR3 spans 13 residues. V lost 2 bases and J lost 8, with 9 bases in between. CDR1 and CDR2 (germline): SGHNT, YENEEA. The CDR3 nucleotides are TGTGCCAGCAGCTTAACAGGGTCTGGGGAGCTGTTTTTT. Translated, it gives CASSLTGSGELFF.

This clone appeared a few times. The chain carries TRBV20-1 and TRBJ1-5, with a tentative D call TRBD1 (6 bases). V shed 3 bases and J shed 5 bases, with 11 bases lying between them. The CDR3 length is 13 residues. Germline values: CDR1 DFQATT, CDR2 SNEGSKA (reference sequence). CDR3: CSASNPGDQPQHF. The CDR3 bases are TGCAGTGCTAGTAACCCAGGGGATCAGCCCCAGCATTTT.

J is TRBJ2-7 and V is TRBV19, with 7 nucleotides matching TRBD2. The V gene end was trimmed by 1 base and the J gene end by 0 bases; junction bases not matched to a gene: 6. Germline V gene data show CDR1 as LNHDA and CDR2 as SQIVND (reference sequence). This CDR3 has 16 residues. CDR3 coding DNA: TGTGCCAGTAGTATAGCACTAGCGCGGAGCTCCTACGAGCAGTACTTC. It encodes CASSIALARSSYEQYF.

The chain employs TRBV5-1 and TRBJ2-2; 9 bases agree with TRBD2. CDR3 length: 15 residues. CDR1 and CDR2 (germline): SGHRS, YFSETQ. Trimming removed 4 bases from V and 2 bases from J; junction bases left unmatched: 3. The CDR3 protein is CASSATSGNTGELFF. Here the CDR3 DNA reads TGCGCCAGCAGCGCGACTAGCGGTAACACCGGGGAGCTGTTTTTT.

J is TRBJ2-1 and V is TRBV4-3; 8 bases map to TRBD2. J lost 5 bases, V lost 0 bases, and 9 bases had no gene match. The CDR3 is 17 residues long. CDR1 is LGHNA and CDR2 is YSLEER in the germline V gene. DNA for the CDR3: TGCGCCAGCAGCCAAGAGTCAGCGGGAGTCTTTAACAATGAGCAGTTCTTC. Translated, it gives CASSQESAGVFNNEQFF.

This rearrangement joins TRBV5-1 to TRBJ2-1; 7 bases match TRBD2. V gave up 5 bases and J gave up 8 bases; unmatched junction bases: 4. The CDR3 contains 12 residues. CDR1 and CDR2 (germline): SGHRS, YFSETQ. This chain's CDR3 is CASRILAHEQFF. The DNA of the CDR3 is TGCGCCAGCAGAATACTAGCGCATGAGCAGTTCTTC. Full variable domain (remainder filled in from reference TRBV5-1 and TRBJ2-1): KAGVTQTPRYLIKTRGQQVTLSCSPISGHRSVSWYQQTPGQGLQFLFEYFSETQRNKGNFPGRFSGRQFSNSRSEMNVSTLELGDSALYLCASRILAHEQFFGPGTRLTVL.

This chain's CDR3 is CASSFGGEEAFF. The CDR3 nucleotides read TGTGCCAGCAGTTTTGGGGGGGAGGAAGCTTTCTTT. The chain links TRBV12-3 or TRBV12-4 to TRBJ1-1, with D possibly matching TRBD1 (5 bases). The CDR3 spans 12 residues. V was shortened by 3 bases and J by 8 bases, with 10 bases between the two germline ends.

The V gene is TRBV30, the J gene TRBJ2-3; tentatively, D is TRBD2 (5 bases). V was pared by 0 bases and J by 0 bases, with 13 bases between. The CDR3 consists of 16 residues. CDR1 and CDR2 (germline): GTSNPN, SVGIG (reference sequence). The CDR3, as DNA: TGTGCCTGGAGTGTACGGCGTCCGGGAAGCACAGATACGCAGTATTTT. Its protein is CAWSVRRPGSTDTQYF.

This clone was seen only a few times. V and J are TRBV5-6 and TRBJ1-6; D remains ambiguous. Per the germline V gene, CDR1 is SGHDT and CDR2 is YYEEEE. The CDR3 has 18 residues. V shed 0 bases and J shed 3 bases, with 16 bases lying between them. The CDR3, as DNA: TGTGCCAGCAGCTTGGCCTCGAGAGCGGAAGACTATAATTCACCCCTCCACTTT. This codes for CASSLASRAEDYNSPLHF.

The genes are TRBV20-1 and TRBJ1-1; 10 nucleotides match TRBD1. This CDR3 comprises 15 residues. V was clipped by 3 bases and J by 5 bases; unmatched bases: 9. Looked up from germline, CDR1 is DFQATT and CDR2 is SNEGSKA (reference sequence). The CDR3: CSASRTGGWDTEAFF. CDR3 nucleotides: TGCAGTGCTAGTAGGACAGGGGGGTGGGATACTGAAGCTTTCTTT.